One sample yielded the 13 T cell receptor beta chains listed below, sequenced in a study of molecular identifiers for immune sequencing clone quantification. TCRdb re-called the PCR reads through MiXCR, storing one row per CDR3 protein. The sample has 490,000 or so distinct CDR3 sequences; 20% to 25% are singletons. The sequencing sample was made of naive CD8+ T cells from blood, with Jurkat cell RNA spiked in. Subset indicated: FACS-sorted CD8+CD4-CCR7+CD45RA+ naive T cells. These receptors were obtained from a human donor in good health. Some libraries in this study had Jurkat cell RNA spiked in.

This clonotype was counted ten times or more. This chain connects TRBV20-1 to TRBJ2-3; unclear D gene. Germline V gene data show CDR1 as DFQATT and CDR2 as SNEGSKA (reference sequence). Trimming stripped 6 bases from V and 3 bases from J, with 10 bases between. The CDR3 totals 12 residues. The DNA for the CDR3 is TGCAGTGCGGTTGGACGAACAGATACGCAGTATTTT. Its protein is CSAVGRTDTQYF.

This clonotype was counted many times. The rearrangement uses TRBV2 and TRBJ2-3; D may be TRBD1 or TRBD2 (5 bases each). The V end lost 2 bases, the J end lost 5 bases, and 14 bases lay between the germline ends. Germline V CDR1 and CDR2: SNHLY, FYNNEI. The CDR3 totals 15 residues. The CDR3 DNA reads as TGTGCCAGCAGTGAACTGTTTCCTGGGGGAGATACGCAGTATTTT. Translated: CASSELFPGGDTQYF. The full variable domain, in which reference TRBV2 and TRBJ2-3 provide the parts outside the CDR3, is EPEVTQTPSHQVTQMGQEVILRCVPISNHLYFYWYRQILGQKVEFLVSFYNNEISEKSEIFDDQFSVERPDGSNFTLKIRSTKLEDSAMYFCASSELFPGGDTQYFGPGTRLTVL.

The chain couples TRBV6-6 to TRBJ1-5; TRBD1 aligns across 9 bases. The V gene's germline CDR1 is MNHNY and CDR2 SVGAGI (reference sequence). The CDR3 covers 20 residues. J lost 0 bases, V lost 2 bases, and 14 bases had no gene match. DNA for the CDR3: TGTGCCAGCAGTTACACGCCGGGACAGGGACATGCCTATAGCAATCAGCCCCAGCATTTT. It translates to CASSYTPGQGHAYSNQPQHF.

With respect to this clonotype: A single base separates this from a much larger clone, so it may be a read error. The chain recombines TRBV10-3 with TRBJ2-7; tentatively, D is TRBD2 (7 bases). The V gene's germline CDR1 is ENHRY and CDR2 SYGVKD. The CDR3 is 14 residues long. V shed 8 bases and J shed 7 bases, with 21 bases lying between them. CDR3 sequence: CAIGGDTFPGEQYF. The CDR3 coding sequence is TGTGCCATCGGGGGGGACACCTTCCCGGGGGAGCAGTACTTC.

This clonotype came up many times. This sequence joins TRBV4-1 and TRBJ1-5; TRBD1 might be the D (5 bases). Trimming pared 8 bases from V and 2 bases from J, leaving 10 bases between. The CDR3 loop spans 13 amino acids. Germline CDR1 reads MGHRA; CDR2 reads YSYEKL. The CDR3 loop is CASGREGNQPQHF. CDR3 in DNA: TGCGCCAGCGGCAGGGAGGGCAATCAGCCCCAGCATTTT.

This clonotype was observed many times. The chain joins TRBV29-1 to TRBJ1-5, with D tentatively TRBD1 (5 bases). CDR1 and CDR2 (germline): SQVTM, ANQGSEA. Trimming took off 6 bases at V and 7 bases at J, with 13 bases between the two ends. This CDR3 is 12 amino acids long. The CDR3: CSVGELYQPQHF. CDR3 bases: TGCAGCGTGGGGGAGTTGTACCAGCCCCAGCATTTT.

The table lists this clonotype with many counts. The genes are TRBV29-1 and TRBJ2-7; D is ambiguous. This CDR3 contains 12 residues. Germline CDR1 SQVTM, CDR2 ANQGSEA. Trimming shortened V by 4 bases and J by 3 bases, and 10 bases separated the two germline ends. As DNA, the CDR3 is TGCAGCGTTGTGCTGGTAAGCTACGAGCAGTACTTC. Translation: CSVVLVSYEQYF.

Ten or more counts support this clonotype. The chain joins TRBV5-4 to TRBJ2-2, with 8 bases aligning to TRBD1. J was trimmed by 2 bases and V by 3 bases; bases with no gene match: 6. Germline V CDR1 and CDR2: SGHNT, YYREEE (reference sequence). The CDR3 covers 16 residues. Here the CDR3 reads CASSSDRGPNTGELFF. The DNA of the CDR3 is TGTGCCAGCAGCTCTGACAGGGGCCCTAACACCGGGGAGCTGTTTTTT.

About this clonotype: A much larger clone differs by one base, so this may be a read error. The V call is TRBV7-6, the J call TRBJ2-1, with 7 bases aligning to TRBD1. Germline V gene data show CDR1 as SGHVS and CDR2 as FNYEAQ. There are 13 residues in the CDR3. The CDR3 bases are TGTACCAGCAGCCAGGGGACAGACAATGAGCAGTTCTTC. Translating it yields CTSSQGTDNEQFF.

To note about this clonotype: This clone may be a read error of a much larger clone one base away. The rearrangement uses TRBV5-1 and TRBJ2-1; the D gene could be TRBD1 or TRBD2 (5 bases each). The germline V gene encodes CDR1 SGHRS and CDR2 YFSETQ. The CDR3 has 13 residues. The DNA of the CDR3 is TGCGCCAGCAGCGGTTGGGGGTTGGATGAGCAGCTCTTC. Translation: CASSGWGLDEQLF.

CDR3 region: CASSAGTEQHGYTF. The CDR3 DNA reads as TGTGCCAGCAGCGCGGGGACTGAGCAACATGGCTACACCTTC. J is TRBJ1-2 and V is TRBV7-9; maybe TRBD1 (5 bases). With 5 bases removed from V and 6 bases from J, the gap between germline ends came to 16 bases. CDR3 length: 14 amino acids. CDR1 and CDR2 (germline): SEHNR, FQNEAQ (reference sequence).

The rearrangement uses TRBV4-3 and TRBJ2-3, with 9 bases identical to TRBD1. V was pared by 0 bases and J by 3 bases, with 7 bases of the junction left unmatched. There are 17 residues in the CDR3. Germline V CDR1 and CDR2: LGHNA, YSLEER. The CDR3 nucleotides read TGCGCCAGCAGCCAAGATCTAAGGACAGGGGCAACAGATACGCAGTATTTT. Residues: CASSQDLRTGATDTQYF.

This clonotype was recorded at least ten times. The rearrangement uses TRBV30 and TRBJ1-1; D is undetermined. Trimming cost V 4 bases and J 0 bases, with 9 bases left between them. Germline loops: CDR1 GTSNPN, CDR2 SVGIG (reference sequence). This CDR3 comprises 13 residues. CDR3 in amino acids: CAWTAIMNTEAFF. In DNA, the CDR3 is TGTGCCTGGACAGCGATCATGAACACTGAAGCTTTCTTT.